The rows below give T cell receptor beta chains drawn from one sample of a study of cytomegalovirus exposure and HLA in healthy donors. TCRdb keeps only in-frame clones here, not all; method: immunoSEQ multiplex PCR. This table has roughly 240,000 clones, around 83% appearing once. Material: PBMCs. The source of these receptors is a girl aged 2 to 9 in good health and CMV-seronegative. Each CDR3 is given with its conserved first and last residue. The order of the fields is J gene, D gene, V gene, CDR3 DNA, CDR3 protein. D genes are given only for firm matches.

TRBJ1-1	NA	TRBV7-9	TGTGCCAGCAGCGAGACAGGTTACCGCACTGAAGCTTTCTTT	CASSETGYRTEAFF
TRBJ2-5	TRBD2	TRBV7-9	TGTGCCAGCAGCTTGAGTACTAGCGGGAGAGGGGAGACCCAGTACTTC	CASSLSTSGRGETQYF
TRBJ2-3	NA	TRBV7-9	TGTGCCAGCAGCTTACCGGGAGTCCCCCCAGATACGCAGTATTTT	CASSLPGVPPDTQYF
TRBJ1-4	TRBD1	TRBV9	TGTGCCAGCAGCGGTACAGGGGGCGTCAGCGAAAAACTGTTTTTT	CASSGTGGVSEKLFF
TRBJ2-7	NA	TRBV19	TGTGCCAGTAGACGAAGTGGTTCCGACTCCGAGCAGTACTTC	CASRRSGSDSEQYF
TRBJ2-7	TRBD1	TRBV30	TGTGCCTGGAGTGCCGGGACAGGGGCCTACGAGCAGTACTTC	CAWSAGTGAYEQYF
TRBJ1-2	NA	TRBV5-4	TGTGCCAGCAGCTTGGGGGGGCAGGGCGGGGGCTATGGCTACACCTTC	CASSLGGQGGGYGYTF
TRBJ2-5	TRBD2	TRBV5-6	TGTGCCAGCAGCCCGGAGGGAGCGGGGGGAGAGACCCAGTACTTC	CASSPEGAGGETQYF
TRBJ2-1	NA	TRBV6-1	TGTGCCGGGGGCATCGGCTGGAATGAGCAGTTCTTC	CAGGIGWNEQFF
TRBJ2-1	TRBD1	TRBV30	TGTGCCCAGGGGGACAAGGGGTTCTTC	CAQGDKGFF
TRBJ2-4	NA	TRBV21-1	TGTGCCGACGCCGGGACTAGCGGGAGGACGGACAAAAACATTCAGTACTTC	CADAGTSGRTDKNIQYF
TRBJ1-1	TRBD1	TRBV6-5	TGTGCCAGCAGTTACTCAGGACAGGGGAGCACTGAAGCTTTCTTT	CASSYSGQGSTEAFF
TRBJ2-2	TRBD2	TRBV5-1	TGCGCCAGCAGCTCATCTAGCGGGGGGGCCGCCGGGGAGCTGTTTTTT	CASSSSSGGAAGELFF
TRBJ2-1	NA	TRBV6-1	TGTGCCAGCAGTGGGGGACACCTGCAGTTCTTC	CASSGGHLQFF
TRBJ1-2	TRBD1	TRBV27	TGTGCCAGCAGTTTATACTCGGACAGGGAAGATGGCTACACCTTC	CASSLYSDREDGYTF
TRBJ1-6	TRBD1	TRBV29-1	TGCAGCGTCGGATTTGGACAGGATAATTCACCCCTCCACTTT	CSVGFGQDNSPLHF
TRBJ2-2	NA	TRBV11-3	TGTGCCAGCAGCTACCAGAGCGCCACCGGGGAGCTGTTTTTT	CASSYQSATGELFF
TRBJ2-5	TRBD2	TRBV4-1	TGCGCCAGCAGCCTCGGGACTAGCGGAGAGACCCAGTACTTC	CASSLGTSGETQYF
TRBJ2-1	TRBD2	TRBV2	TGTGCCAGCAGTGATGACCCGGGAGGGGAGCAGTTCTTC	CASSDDPGGEQFF
TRBJ2-3	TRBD2	TRBV7-2	TGTGCCAGCAGCTTAAGATGGTCGGGAGGGAGAGATACGCAGTATTTT	CASSLRWSGGRDTQYF
TRBJ2-7	NA	TRBV5-6	TGTGCCAGCAGCTTGGGCACAGGGTACGCCTCCTACGAGCAGTACTTC	CASSLGTGYASYEQYF